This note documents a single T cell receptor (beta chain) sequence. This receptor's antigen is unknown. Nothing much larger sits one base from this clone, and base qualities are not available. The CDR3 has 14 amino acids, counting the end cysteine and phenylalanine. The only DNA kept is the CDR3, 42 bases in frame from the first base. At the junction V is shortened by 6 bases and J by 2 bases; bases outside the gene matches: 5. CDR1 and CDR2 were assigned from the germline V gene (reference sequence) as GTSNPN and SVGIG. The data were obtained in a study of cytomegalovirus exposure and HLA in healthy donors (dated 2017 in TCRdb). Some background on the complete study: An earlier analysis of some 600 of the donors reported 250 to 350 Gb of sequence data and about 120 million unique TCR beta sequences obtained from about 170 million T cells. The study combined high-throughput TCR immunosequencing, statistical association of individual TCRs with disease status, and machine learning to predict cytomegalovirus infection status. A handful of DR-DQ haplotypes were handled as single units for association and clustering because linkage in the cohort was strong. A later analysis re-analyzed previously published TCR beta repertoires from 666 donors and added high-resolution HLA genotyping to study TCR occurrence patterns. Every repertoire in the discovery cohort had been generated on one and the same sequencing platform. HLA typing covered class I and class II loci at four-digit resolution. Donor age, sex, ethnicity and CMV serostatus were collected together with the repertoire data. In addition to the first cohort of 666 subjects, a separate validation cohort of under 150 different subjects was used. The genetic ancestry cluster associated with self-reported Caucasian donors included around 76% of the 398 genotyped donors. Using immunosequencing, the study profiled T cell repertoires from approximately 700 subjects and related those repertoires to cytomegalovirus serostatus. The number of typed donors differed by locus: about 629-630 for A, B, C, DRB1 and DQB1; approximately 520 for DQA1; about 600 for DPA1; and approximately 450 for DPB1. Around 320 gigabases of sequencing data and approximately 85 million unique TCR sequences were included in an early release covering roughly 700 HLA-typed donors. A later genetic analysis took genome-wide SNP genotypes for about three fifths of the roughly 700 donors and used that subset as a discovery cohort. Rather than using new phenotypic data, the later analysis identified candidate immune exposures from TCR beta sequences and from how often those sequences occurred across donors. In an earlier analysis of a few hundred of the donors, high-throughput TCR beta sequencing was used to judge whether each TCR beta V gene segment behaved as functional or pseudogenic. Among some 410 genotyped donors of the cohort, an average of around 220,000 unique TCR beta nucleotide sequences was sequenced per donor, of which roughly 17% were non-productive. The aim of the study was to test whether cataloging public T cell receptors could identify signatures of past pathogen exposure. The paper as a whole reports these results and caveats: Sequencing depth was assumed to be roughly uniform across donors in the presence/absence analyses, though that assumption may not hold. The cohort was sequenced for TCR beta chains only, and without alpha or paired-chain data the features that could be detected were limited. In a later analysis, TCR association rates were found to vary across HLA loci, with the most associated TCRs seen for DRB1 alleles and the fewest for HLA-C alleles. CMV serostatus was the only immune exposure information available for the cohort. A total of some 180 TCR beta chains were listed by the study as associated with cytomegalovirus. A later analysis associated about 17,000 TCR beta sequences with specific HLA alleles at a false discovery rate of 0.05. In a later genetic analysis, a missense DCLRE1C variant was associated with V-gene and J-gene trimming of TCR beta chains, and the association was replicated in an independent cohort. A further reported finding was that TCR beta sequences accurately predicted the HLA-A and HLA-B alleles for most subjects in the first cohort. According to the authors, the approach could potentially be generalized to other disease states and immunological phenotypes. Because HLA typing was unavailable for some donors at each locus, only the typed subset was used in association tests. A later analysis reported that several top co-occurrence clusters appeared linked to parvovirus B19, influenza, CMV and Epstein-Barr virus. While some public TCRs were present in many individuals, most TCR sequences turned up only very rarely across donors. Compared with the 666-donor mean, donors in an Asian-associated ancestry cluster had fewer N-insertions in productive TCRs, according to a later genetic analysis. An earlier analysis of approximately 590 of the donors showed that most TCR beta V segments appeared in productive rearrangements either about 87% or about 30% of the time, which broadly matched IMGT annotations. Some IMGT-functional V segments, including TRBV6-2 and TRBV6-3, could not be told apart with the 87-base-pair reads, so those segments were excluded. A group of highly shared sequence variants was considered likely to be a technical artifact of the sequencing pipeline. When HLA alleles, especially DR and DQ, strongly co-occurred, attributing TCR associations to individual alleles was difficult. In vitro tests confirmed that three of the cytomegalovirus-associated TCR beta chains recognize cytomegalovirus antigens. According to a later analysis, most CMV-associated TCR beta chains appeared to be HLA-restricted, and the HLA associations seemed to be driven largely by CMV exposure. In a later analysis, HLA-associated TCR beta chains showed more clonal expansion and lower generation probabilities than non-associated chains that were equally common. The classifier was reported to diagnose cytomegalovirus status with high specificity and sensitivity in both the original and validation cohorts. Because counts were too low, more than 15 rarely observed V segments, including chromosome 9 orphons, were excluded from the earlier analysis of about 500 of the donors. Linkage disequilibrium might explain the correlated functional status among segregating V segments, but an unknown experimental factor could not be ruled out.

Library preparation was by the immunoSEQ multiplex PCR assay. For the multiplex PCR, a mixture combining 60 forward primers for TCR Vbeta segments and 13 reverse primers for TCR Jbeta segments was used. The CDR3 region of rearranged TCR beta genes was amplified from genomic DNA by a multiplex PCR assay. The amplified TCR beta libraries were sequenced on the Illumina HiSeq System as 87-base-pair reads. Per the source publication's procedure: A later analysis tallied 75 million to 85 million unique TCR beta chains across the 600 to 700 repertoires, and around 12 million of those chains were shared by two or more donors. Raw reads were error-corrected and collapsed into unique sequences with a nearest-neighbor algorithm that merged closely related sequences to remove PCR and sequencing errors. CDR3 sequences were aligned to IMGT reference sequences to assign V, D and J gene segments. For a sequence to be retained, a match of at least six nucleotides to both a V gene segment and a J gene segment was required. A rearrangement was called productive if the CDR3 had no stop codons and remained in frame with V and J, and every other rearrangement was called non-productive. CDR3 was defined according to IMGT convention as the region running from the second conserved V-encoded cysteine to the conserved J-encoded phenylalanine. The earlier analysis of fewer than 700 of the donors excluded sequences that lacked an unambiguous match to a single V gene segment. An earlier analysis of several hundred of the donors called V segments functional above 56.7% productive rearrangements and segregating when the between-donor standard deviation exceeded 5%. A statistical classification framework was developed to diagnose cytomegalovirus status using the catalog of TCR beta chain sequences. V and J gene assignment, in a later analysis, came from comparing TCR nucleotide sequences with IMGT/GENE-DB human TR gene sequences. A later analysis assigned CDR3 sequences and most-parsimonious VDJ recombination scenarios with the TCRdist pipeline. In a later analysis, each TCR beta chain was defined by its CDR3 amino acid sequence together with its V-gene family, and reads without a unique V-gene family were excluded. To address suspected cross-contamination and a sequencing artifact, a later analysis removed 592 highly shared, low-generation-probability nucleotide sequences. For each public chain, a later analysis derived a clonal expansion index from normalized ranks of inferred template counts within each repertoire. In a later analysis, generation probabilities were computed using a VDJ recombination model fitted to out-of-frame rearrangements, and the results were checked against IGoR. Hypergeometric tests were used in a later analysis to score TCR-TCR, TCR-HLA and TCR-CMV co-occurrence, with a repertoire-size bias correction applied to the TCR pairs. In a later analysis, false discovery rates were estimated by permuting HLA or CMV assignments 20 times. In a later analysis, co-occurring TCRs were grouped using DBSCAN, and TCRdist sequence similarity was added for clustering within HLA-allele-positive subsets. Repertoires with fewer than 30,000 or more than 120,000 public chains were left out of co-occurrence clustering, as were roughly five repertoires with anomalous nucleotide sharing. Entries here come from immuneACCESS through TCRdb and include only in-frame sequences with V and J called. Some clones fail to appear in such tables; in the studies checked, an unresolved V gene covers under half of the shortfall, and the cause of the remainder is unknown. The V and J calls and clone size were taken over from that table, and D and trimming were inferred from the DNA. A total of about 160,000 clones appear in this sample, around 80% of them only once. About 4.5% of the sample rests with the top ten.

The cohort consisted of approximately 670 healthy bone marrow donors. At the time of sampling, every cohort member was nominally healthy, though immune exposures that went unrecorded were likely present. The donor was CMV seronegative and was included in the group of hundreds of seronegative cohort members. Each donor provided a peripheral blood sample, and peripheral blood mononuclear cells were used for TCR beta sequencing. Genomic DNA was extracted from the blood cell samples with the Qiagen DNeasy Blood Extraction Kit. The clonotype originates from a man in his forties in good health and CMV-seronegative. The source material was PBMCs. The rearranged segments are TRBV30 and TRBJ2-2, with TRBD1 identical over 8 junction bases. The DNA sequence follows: TGTGCCTGTGACAGGGGAGGAAACACCGGGGAGCTGTTTTTT. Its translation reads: CACDRGGNTGELFF. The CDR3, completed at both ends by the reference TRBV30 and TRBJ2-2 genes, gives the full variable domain SQTIHQWPATLVQPVGSPLSLECTVEGTSNPNLYWYRQAAGRGLQLLFYSVGIGQISSEVPQNLSASRPQDRQFILSSKKLLLSDSGFYLCACDRGGNTGELFFGEGSRLTVL.